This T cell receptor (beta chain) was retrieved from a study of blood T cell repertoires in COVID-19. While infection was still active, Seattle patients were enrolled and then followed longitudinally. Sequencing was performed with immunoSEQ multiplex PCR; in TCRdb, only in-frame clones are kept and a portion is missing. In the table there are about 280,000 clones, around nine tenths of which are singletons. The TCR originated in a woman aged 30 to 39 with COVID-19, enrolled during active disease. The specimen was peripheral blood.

CDR3 protein: CASSPQSQGAFF. CDR3 DNA: TGTGCCAGCTCACCCCAATCACAGGGGGCTTTCTTT. This chain connects TRBV18 to TRBJ1-1, with 7 bases matching TRBD1. The J segment lost 11 bases and the V segment lost 3 bases, leaving 6 bases of the junction unmatched. CDR1 and CDR2 from the germline V gene are KGHSH and LQKENI. This CDR3 contains 12 residues.